This record covers a single T cell receptor (beta chain). What it recognizes is unknown. The sample belongs to a study of radiotherapy plus CTLA-4 blockade in lung cancer. Study-wide context: Objective responses were seen in more than 15% of patients, disease control in 25% to 35%. Overall study findings and caveats: Strongest reported response predictors: early blood clone changes and post-radiation interferon-beta. Blood-borne expansion of tumor-derived TCR clones followed radiotherapy plus ipilimumab.

Method: immunoSEQ multiplex PCR; TCRdb's copy keeps in-frame clones and lacks some. The sample carries about 50,000 clones, roughly 73% recorded once. The CDR3 spans 17 residues. Looked up from germline, CDR1 is WNHNN and CDR2 is SYGVQD (reference sequence). J lost 7 bases, V lost 3 bases, and 11 bases had no gene match. Those patients who had chemo-refractory metastatic non-small-cell lung cancer were given focal radiation along with CTLA-4 blockade through ipilimumab. Sequenced material: peripheral blood, taken from a patient treated with radiotherapy plus ipilimumab. The sequence was obtained from a human donor with non-small cell lung cancer who had a complete response to radiotherapy plus ipilimumab. The chain recombines TRBV10-1 with TRBJ2-1, with 11 bases identical to TRBD2. CDR3: CASSDAVTSGTFNEQFF. As DNA, the CDR3 is TGCGCCAGCAGTGACGCTGTGACTAGCGGGACCTTTAATGAGCAGTTCTTC.